The present T cell receptor (beta chain) was sequenced within a study of shared clonotypes between healthy human individuals. CD45RO-negative, CCR7-selected cells formed the naive CD8 fraction, which excluded terminally differentiated effector memory CD45RA+ cells. This clone was seen only once. Its antigen is unknown. Every immunoSEQ plate was one replicate of a subset's evenly spread DNA. Profiled with immunoSEQ multiplex PCR; TCRdb holds only in-frame clones, not every one. In the table there are millions of clones, about 95% of which are singletons. General observations from the study: Generation probability values for non-shared clonotypes were lower than those for clonotypes shared by all four donors. Expectations were that clonotype sharing among donors would be affected by sequencing depth. Shared clonotypes: approximately 4.5% naive CD4, about 3.3% naive CD8, around 2.2% memory CD4, approximately 0.41% memory CD8.

Trimming removed 6 bases from V and 3 bases from J; junction bases left unmatched: 9. This CDR3 spans 15 amino acids. Looked up from germline, CDR1 is MNHEY and CDR2 is SVGAGI. This TCR came from a man aged 18 to 29 in good health. Sequenced: naive CD8+ T cells sorted from blood. V usage is TRBV6-5 and J usage is TRBJ2-5; 8 bases match TRBD2. The CDR3 loop is CASSVFSGGEETQYF. The CDR3 nucleotides are TGTGCCAGCAGCGTGTTTTCGGGGGGGGAAGAGACCCAGTACTTC.